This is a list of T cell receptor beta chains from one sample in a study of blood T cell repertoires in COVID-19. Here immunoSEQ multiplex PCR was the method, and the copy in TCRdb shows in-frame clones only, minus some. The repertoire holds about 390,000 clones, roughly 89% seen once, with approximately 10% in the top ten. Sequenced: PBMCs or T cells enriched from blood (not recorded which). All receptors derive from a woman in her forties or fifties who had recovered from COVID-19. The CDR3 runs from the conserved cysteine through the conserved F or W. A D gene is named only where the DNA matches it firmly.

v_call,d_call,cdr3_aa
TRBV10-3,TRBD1,CAILQGMNTEAFF
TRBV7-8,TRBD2,CASSARTSGGSENF
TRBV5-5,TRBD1,CASSFPTGTGDEQYF
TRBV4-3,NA,CASAQDSGANVLTF
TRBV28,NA,CASSPNRRGGLTQYF
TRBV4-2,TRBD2,CASSPRQGLAGGRSTDTQYF
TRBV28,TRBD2,CASSRGGREETQYF
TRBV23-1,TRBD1,CASSQSLRQGYVTEAFF
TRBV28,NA,CASRPGHRDQPQHF
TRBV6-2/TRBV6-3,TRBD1,CASSAQGADNQPQHF
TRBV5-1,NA,CASSSGFLAPYEQYF
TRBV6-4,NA,CASSVSGPPGGSPLHF
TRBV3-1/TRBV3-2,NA,CASSQEGDEQFF
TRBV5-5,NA,CASSLQPGMGNQPQHF
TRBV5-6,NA,CASSPMGGTRNTIYF
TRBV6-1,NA,CASSGLRGGNNEQFF
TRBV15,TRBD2,CATTFGGGLGETQYF
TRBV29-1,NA,CSVEEVGAAKNIQYF
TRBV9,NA,CASSTPPGTEAFF
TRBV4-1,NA,CASSQETGRMNTEAFF
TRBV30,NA,CAWSHPGGWGTEAFF
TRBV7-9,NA,CASSALTGATNEKLFF
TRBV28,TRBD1,CASSHGTVGWISYEQYF
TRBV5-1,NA,CASSLAGGVGYTF